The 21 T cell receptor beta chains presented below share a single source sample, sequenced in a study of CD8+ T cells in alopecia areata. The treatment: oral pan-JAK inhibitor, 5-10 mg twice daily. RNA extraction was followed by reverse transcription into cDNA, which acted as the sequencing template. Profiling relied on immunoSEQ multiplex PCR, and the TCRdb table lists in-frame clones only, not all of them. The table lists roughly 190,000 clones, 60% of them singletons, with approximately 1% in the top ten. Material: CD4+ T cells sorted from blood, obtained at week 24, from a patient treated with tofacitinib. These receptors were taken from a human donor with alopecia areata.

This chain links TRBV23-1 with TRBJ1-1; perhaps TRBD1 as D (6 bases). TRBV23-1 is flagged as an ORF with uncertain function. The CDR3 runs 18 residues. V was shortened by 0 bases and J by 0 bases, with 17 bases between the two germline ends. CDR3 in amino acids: CASSQSGEGVDMNTEAFF. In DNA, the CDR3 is TGCGCCAGCAGTCAATCGGGGGAGGGGGTCGACATGAACACTGAAGCTTTCTTT.

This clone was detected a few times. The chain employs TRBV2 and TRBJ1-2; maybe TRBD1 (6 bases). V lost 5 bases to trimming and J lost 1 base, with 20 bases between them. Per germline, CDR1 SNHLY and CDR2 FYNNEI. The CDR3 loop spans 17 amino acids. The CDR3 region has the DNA TGTGCCAGCAGTCGTACAGGGCTGGTCCGGGATAACTATGGCTACACCTTC. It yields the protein CASSRTGLVRDNYGYTF.

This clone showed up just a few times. In nucleotides, the CDR3 is TGTGCCAGCAGCCTTAAAACTAGCACAGATACGCAGTATTTT. Protein product: CASSLKTSTDTQYF. J is TRBJ2-3 and V is TRBV9; D gene uncertain. The CDR3 has 14 amino acids. CDR1 and CDR2 from the germline V gene are SGDLS and YYNGEE. The V end lost 4 bases, the J end lost 0 bases, and 9 bases lay between the germline ends.

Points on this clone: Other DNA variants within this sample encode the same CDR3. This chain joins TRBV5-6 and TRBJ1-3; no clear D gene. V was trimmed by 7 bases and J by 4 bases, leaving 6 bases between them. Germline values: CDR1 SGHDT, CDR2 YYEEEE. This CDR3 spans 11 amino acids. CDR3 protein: CASSFGNTIYF. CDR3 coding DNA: TGTGCCAGCTCCTTCGGAAACACCATATATTTT.

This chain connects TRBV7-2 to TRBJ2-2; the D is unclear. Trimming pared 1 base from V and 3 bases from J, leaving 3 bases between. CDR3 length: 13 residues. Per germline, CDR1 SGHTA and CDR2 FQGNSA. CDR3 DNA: TGTGCCAGCAGCTTAGATTACACCGGGGAGCTGTTTTTT. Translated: CASSLDYTGELFF.

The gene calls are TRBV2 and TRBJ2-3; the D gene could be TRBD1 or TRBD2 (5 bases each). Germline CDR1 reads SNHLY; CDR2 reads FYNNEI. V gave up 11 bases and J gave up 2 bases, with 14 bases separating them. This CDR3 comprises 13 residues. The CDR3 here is CAGTTRNTDTQYF. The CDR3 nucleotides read TGTGCCGGGACGACCCGGAACACAGATACGCAGTATTTT. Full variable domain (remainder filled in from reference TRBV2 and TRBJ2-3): EPEVTQTPSHQVTQMGQEVILRCVPISNHLYFYWYRQILGQKVEFLVSFYNNEISEKSEIFDDQFSVERPDGSNFTLKIRSTKLEDSAMYFCAGTTRNTDTQYFGPGTRLTVL.

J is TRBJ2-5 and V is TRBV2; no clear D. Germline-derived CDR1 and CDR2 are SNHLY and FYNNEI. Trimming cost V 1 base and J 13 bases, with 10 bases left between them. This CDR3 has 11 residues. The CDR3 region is CASSEVQIAYF. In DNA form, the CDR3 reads TGTGCCAGCAGTGAAGTGCAGATAGCGTACTTC.

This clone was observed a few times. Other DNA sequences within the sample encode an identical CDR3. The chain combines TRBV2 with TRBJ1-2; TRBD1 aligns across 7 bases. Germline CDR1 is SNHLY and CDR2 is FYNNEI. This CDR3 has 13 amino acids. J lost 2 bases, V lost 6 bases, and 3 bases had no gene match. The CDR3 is CASSPQGNYGYTF. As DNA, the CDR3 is TGTGCCAGCAGCCCACAGGGGAACTATGGCTACACCTTC.

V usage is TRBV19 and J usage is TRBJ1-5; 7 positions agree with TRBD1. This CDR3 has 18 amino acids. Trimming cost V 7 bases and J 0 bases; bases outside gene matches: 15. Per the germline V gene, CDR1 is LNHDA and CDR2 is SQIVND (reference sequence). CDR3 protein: CASTRDRNPFYSNQPQHF. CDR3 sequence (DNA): TGTGCCAGTACCCGGGACAGAAATCCGTTTTATAGCAATCAGCCCCAGCATTTT.

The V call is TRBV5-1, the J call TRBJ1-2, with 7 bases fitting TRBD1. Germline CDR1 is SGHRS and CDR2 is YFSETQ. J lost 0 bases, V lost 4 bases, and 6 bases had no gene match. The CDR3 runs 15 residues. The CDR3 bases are TGCGCCAGCAGCGATACGACAGGGACTAACTATGGCTACACCTTC. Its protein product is CASSDTTGTNYGYTF.

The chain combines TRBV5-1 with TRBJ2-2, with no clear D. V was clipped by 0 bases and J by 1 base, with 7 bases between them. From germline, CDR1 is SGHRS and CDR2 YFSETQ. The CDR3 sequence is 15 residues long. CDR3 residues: CASSLAQENTGELFF. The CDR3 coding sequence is TGCGCCAGCAGCTTGGCCCAGGAGAACACCGGGGAGCTGTTTTTT.

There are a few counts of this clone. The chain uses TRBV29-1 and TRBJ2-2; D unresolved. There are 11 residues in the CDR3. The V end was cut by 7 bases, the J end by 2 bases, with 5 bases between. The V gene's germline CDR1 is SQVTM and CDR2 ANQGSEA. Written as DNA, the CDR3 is TGCAGCGCGCGCAACACCGGGGAGCTGTTTTTT. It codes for CSARNTGELFF.

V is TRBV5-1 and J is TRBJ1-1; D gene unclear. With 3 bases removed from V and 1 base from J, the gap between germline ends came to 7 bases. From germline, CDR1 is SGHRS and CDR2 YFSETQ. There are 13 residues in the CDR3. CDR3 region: CASSSYGNTEAFF. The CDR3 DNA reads TGCGCCAGCAGCTCCTACGGGAACACTGAAGCTTTCTTT.

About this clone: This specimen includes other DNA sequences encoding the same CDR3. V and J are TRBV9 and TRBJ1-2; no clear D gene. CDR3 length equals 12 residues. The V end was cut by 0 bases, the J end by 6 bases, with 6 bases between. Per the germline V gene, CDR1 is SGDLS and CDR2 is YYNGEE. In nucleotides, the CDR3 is TGTGCCAGCAGCGTAGACGGAGATGGCTACACCTTC. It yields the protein CASSVDGDGYTF.

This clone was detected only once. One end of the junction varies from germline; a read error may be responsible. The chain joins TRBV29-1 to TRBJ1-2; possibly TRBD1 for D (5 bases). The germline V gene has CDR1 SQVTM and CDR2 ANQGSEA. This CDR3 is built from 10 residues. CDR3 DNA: TGCAGCGTCCTAGGGGCAGGGATCAACTTC. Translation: CSVLGAGINF. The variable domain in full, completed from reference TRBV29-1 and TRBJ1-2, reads SAVISQKPSRDICQRGTSLTIQCQVDSQVTMMFWYRQQPGQSLTLIATANQGSEATYESGFVIDKFPISRPNLTFSTLTVSNMSPEDSSIYLCSVLGAGINFGSGTRLTVV.

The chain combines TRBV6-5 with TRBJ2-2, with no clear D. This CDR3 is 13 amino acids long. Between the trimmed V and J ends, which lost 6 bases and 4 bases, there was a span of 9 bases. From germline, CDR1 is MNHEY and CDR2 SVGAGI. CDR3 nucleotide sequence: TGTGCCAGCAGCTTTGGCGGCACCGGGGAGCTGTTTTTT. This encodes CASSFGGTGELFF.

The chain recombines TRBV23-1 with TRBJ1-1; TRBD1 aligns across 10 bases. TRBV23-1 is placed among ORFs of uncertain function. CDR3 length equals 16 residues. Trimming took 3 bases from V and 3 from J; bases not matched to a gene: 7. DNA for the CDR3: TGCGCCAGCAGTCATCTGGACAGGGGGGTGGACACTGAAGCTTTCTTT. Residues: CASSHLDRGVDTEAFF.

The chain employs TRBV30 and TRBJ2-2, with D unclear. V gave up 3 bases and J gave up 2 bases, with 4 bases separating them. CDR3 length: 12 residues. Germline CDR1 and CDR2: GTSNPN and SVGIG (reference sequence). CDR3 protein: CAWSQNTGELFF. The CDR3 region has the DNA TGTGCCTGGAGCCAAAACACCGGGGAGCTGTTTTTT.

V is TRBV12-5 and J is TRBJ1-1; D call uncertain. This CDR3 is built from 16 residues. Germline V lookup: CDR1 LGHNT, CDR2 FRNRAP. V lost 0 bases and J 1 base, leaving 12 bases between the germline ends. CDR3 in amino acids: CASGLVPPGRNTEAFF. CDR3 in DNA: TGTGCTAGTGGTTTGGTACCCCCTGGACGGAACACTGAAGCTTTCTTT.

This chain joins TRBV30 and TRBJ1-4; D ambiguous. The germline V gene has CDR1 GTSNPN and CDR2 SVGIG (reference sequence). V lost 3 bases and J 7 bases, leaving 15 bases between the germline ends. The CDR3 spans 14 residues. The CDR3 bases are TGTGCCTGGAGCGCGTCCGGGATGGGTGAAAAACTGTTTTTT. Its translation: CAWSASGMGEKLFF.

CDR3 protein: CASSQVIDNQPQHF. The CDR3 DNA is TGCGCCAGCAGCCAAGTTATCGACAATCAGCCCCAGCATTTT. This chain connects TRBV4-3 to TRBJ1-5; no definite D call. The V end was cut by 1 base, the J end by 3 bases, with 7 bases between. CDR1 is LGHNA and CDR2 is YSLEER in the germline V gene. This CDR3 region has 14 residues.